Listed below are T cell receptor beta chains from one sample, sequenced in a study of blood T cell repertoires in COVID-19. Clones were sequenced by immunoSEQ multiplex PCR, and TCRdb holds only the in-frame ones, with some missing. In the table there are some 120,000 clones, approximately 90% of which are singletons. The sequenced sample was peripheral blood. The receptors shown here come from a human donor in a cohort sampled during active COVID-19. The CDR3 runs from the conserved cysteine through the conserved F or W. The D gene is left open where the match is weak.

j_call | d_call | v_call | cdr3_nt | cdr3_aa
TRBJ2-4 | - | TRBV19 | TGTGCCAGTAGTATGAGGGTACAGCTGGAAAACATTCAGTACTTC | CASSMRVQLENIQYF
TRBJ2-1 | - | TRBV7-9 | TGTGCCAGCAGCCGGGACATCCTTTACAATGAGCAGTTCTTC | CASSRDILYNEQFF
TRBJ2-1 | TRBD1 | TRBV4-1 | TGCGCCAGCAGCCAATCCGGGACAGGGAACAATGAGCAGTTCTTC | CASSQSGTGNNEQFF
TRBJ1-5 | - | TRBV6-5 | TGTGCCAGCAGCGGGGACTCAGATCAGCCCCAGCATTTT | CASSGDSDQPQHF
TRBJ2-7 | - | TRBV3-1/TRBV3-2 | TGTGCCAGCAGCCAAGTGGGGTCGGGAGTCAGCTCCTACGAGCAGTACTTC | CASSQVGSGVSSYEQYF
TRBJ2-3 | TRBD2 | TRBV29-1 | TGCAGCGTGGGAGGGGCTAGCGGGAGATGGGCAGATACGCAGTATTTT | CSVGGASGRWADTQYF
TRBJ2-2 | - | TRBV3-1/TRBV3-2 | TGTGCCAGCAGCGGAGCTGCGGGACGCGGGGAGCTGTTTTTT | CASSGAAGRGELFF
TRBJ2-3 | - | TRBV10-2 | TGCGCCAGCAGCTTAGCGGTCACGGCGGGAGATACGCAGTATTTT | CASSLAVTAGDTQYF
TRBJ2-7 | - | TRBV5-1 | TGCGCCAGCAGCTTGGAACCAGGGCCCTCCTACGAGCAGTACTTC | CASSLEPGPSYEQYF
TRBJ2-7 | TRBD2 | TRBV6-5 | TGTGCCAGCAGCCGCGGGGGAGGGACGCAGTACTTC | CASSRGGGTQYF
TRBJ1-5 | TRBD1 | TRBV27 | TGTGCCAGCAGTGTGAACAGGGGTAGCAATCAGCCCCAGCATTTT | CASSVNRGSNQPQHF